This T cell receptor (beta chain) was documented in a study of blood T cells in healthy people across ages (dated by TCRdb to the mid-2010s). Notes on the research overall: Template switching captured roughly one uniquely barcoded TCR beta cDNA molecule per two T cells in model experiments. Donors of different ages were randomly distributed across sequencing lanes to avoid experimental bias. Using deep sequencing normalized with unique cDNA molecular identifiers, the study measured how TCR beta repertoire diversity changes with age. Donors were grouped into four age groups: young (average 16 years), middle-aged (39), aged (over 55) and long-lived (less than 85). The study analyzed two additional independent replicas of 1 million unique cDNA reads from the same blood draw for two donors, one aged 18 to 29 and one aged 80 or older. The paper's findings and limits, for the study overall: Compared with the aged group, the long-lived group had more naive CD4+ T cells, fewer expanded clones and increased TCR diversity, a pattern suggesting age selection. Bulk unsorted PBMC profiling prevented conclusive comparison of naive and antigen-experienced compartments. Observed TCR beta diversity per million T cells fell roughly linearly with age, and a significant reduction was already apparent by age roughly 40. Total diversity estimates from one million sequenced T cells were considered lower bounds and underestimates. Donor CMV infection status was unknown, potentially confounding age-related changes in expanded clonotypes. A strong correlation was found between observed TCR beta diversity and the percentage of naive T cells measured by flow cytometry.

About this clonotype: Its binding antigen is unknown. No much larger clone is present one base from it, and per-base qualities are unavailable.

Libraries were constructed by 5' RACE. The data were produced on an Illumina HiSeq 2500. A second PCR of about 7 to 12 cycles was performed with a sample-barcoded 5' primer and a J-beta primer mix. Each TCR beta cDNA molecule received a unique molecular identifier from a template-switch 5' adaptor carrying 12 random nucleotides. Each sample yielded at least 3 million CDR3-containing paired-end reads. First-strand cDNA was synthesized from all RNA with the Mint cDNA synthesis kit, primed by a TRBC-specific oligonucleotide. Following uracil-DNA glycosylase treatment, all cDNA underwent a first 18-cycle PCR with the universal primers M1SS and BC2_uni_R. As for the authors' bioinformatics: Normalization of each sample was performed by random selection of 1 million high-quality reads, each carrying a distinct molecular identifier. Instead of being binned into consensus sequences, reads with shared molecular identifiers were discarded. CDR3 identification, clonotype clustering and error correction used MiTCR with a Q25 quality threshold and the strictest error-elimination algorithm. A nonparametric unseen species model with Euler transformation was used to estimate lower-bound total TCR beta diversity. Through fastp at Q25 and MiXCR, TCRdb rebuilt clones from the public reads, retaining in-frame beta chains. All rows with the same CDR3 protein become a single entry with the most common DNA and genes. TCRdb, rather than the study authors, made the V and J calls. For this sample there are about 780,000 distinct CDR3 sequences; 35% to 60% appear just once. The biggest ten clones account for approximately 18% of the sample.

CDR3 length: 13 amino acids, cysteine to phenylalanine. Kept here is only the CDR3 DNA, which spans 39 bases and is read in frame from base 1. The germline V gene supplies CDR1 KGHDR and CDR2 SFDVKD. V sheds 0 bases and J sheds 5 bases, leaving 7 bases between their ends. Systemically healthy Caucasian individuals from Russia, 35 to 50 in total and aged about 6 to 95 years, were included as donors. Each donor gave around 9.5 milliliters of peripheral blood, collected into EDTA-treated Vacutainer tubes. Ficoll-Paque density-gradient centrifugation was used to isolate PBMCs, with at least 7 million per sample. Trizol reagent was used to extract total RNA from the PBMCs, yielding at least 5.5 micrograms per sample. For every donor, an aliquot of PBMCs went through flow cytometry to measure the percentages of naive CD45RAhigh/CD27high T cells.

The receptor was isolated from a man older than 75 in good health. The sequence links TRBV24-1 to TRBJ2-7, with the D gene uncertain. Source material: blood. The nucleotide sequence reads as follows: TGTGCCACCAGTGATTTGCGAGGAAACGAGCAGTACTTC. Translated, it reads CATSDLRGNEQYF.